A single sample is the source of the 28 T cell receptor beta chains below, sequenced in a study of long-term antiretroviral therapy in people with HIV. At survey level, the immunoSEQ assay was run in its v3.0 version. The table came from immunoSEQ multiplex PCR; TCRdb's copy has only in-frame clones and leaves some out. The profile shows more than 20,000 clones, around four fifths of them singletons. Source: unsorted PBMCs, taken roughly 4 years after starting antiretroviral therapy. The receptors were sampled from a man aged 18 to 29 with HIV.

The V call is TRBV5-1, the J call TRBJ2-1, with TRBD2 identical over 7 bases. The CDR3 consists of 14 residues. Per the germline V gene, CDR1 is SGHRS and CDR2 is YFSETQ. J lost 10 bases, V lost 7 bases, and 14 bases had no gene match. The DNA of the CDR3 is TGCGCCAGCGGGGCGGGAGACCTTAAGGGGGAGCAGTTCTTC. Its protein product is CASGAGDLKGEQFF.

The rearrangement links TRBV6-1 to TRBJ1-6; the match to TRBD1 covers 7 bases. Germline V CDR1 and CDR2: MNHNS, SASEGT. This CDR3 is 17 amino acids long. V was clipped by 4 bases and J by 5 bases; unmatched bases: 11. The CDR3 protein is CASSGPQTGKDNSPLHF. CDR3 bases: TGTGCCAGCAGTGGACCACAGACAGGGAAAGATAATTCACCCCTCCACTTT.

The chain has TRBV10-3 and TRBJ2-1; D is undetermined. The CDR3 runs 15 residues. V was trimmed by 0 bases and J by 2 bases, leaving 8 bases between them. Germline CDR1 ENHRY, CDR2 SYGVKD. CDR3 bases: TGTGCCATCAGTGAGTCGCCGATAACCTACAATGAGCAGTTCTTC. This sequence encodes CAISESPITYNEQFF.

The V call is TRBV6-6, the J call TRBJ2-7; 12 positions match TRBD2. The ends lost 8 bases at V and 6 bases at J; junction bases unmatched: 11. The CDR3 is 15 residues long. Germline values: CDR1 MNHNY, CDR2 SVGAGI (reference sequence). The CDR3 nucleotides are TGTGCCAGCGTTTCTAGCGGGGGGGTCCTCCTCGAGCAGTACTTC. Its protein is CASVSSGGVLLEQYF.

The J gene is TRBJ1-2, the V gene TRBV4-1; tentative D call: TRBD1 (5 bases). Trimming left V 1 base short and J 11 bases short, with 17 bases between. Germline assignment: CDR1 MGHRA and CDR2 YSYEKL. The CDR3 has 14 residues. The CDR3 here is CASSQAQGGVDYTF. Written as DNA, the CDR3 is TGCGCCAGCAGCCAAGCTCAAGGAGGGGTTGATTACACCTTC.

V gene TRBV19 combines with J gene TRBJ2-5; D is undetermined. CDR3 length equals 13 residues. V lost 5 bases and J lost 2, with 9 bases in between. Germline-derived CDR1 and CDR2 are LNHDA and SQIVND (reference sequence). The CDR3 is CASSSQDQETQYF. Here the CDR3 DNA reads TGTGCCAGTAGTTCCCAGGATCAAGAGACCCAGTACTTC.

This clone occurred once. The chain couples TRBV5-1 to TRBJ1-1, with TRBD1 identical over 9 bases. The germline CDR1 and CDR2 sequences are SGHRS and YFSETQ. This CDR3 spans 15 amino acids. Trimming took 4 bases from V and 4 from J; bases not matched to a gene: 8. Here the CDR3 DNA reads TGCGCCAGCAGCCCCCTACAGGGGGCCAGCACTGAAGCTTTCTTT. It translates to CASSPLQGASTEAFF.

The V call is TRBV10-1, the J call TRBJ2-3; 7 bases match TRBD2. This CDR3 spans 15 amino acids. CDR1 and CDR2 (germline): WNHNN, SYGVQD (reference sequence). The V gene end was trimmed by 3 bases and the J gene end by 4 bases; junction bases not matched to a gene: 7. The CDR3 nucleotides read TGCGCCAGCAGTGAATCCGGACTAGGCGCAGATACGCAGTATTTT. This encodes CASSESGLGADTQYF.

This chain connects TRBV6-5 to TRBJ1-2; 7 bases are shared with TRBD1. The CDR3 is 14 amino acids. CDR1 and CDR2 (germline): MNHEY, SVGAGI. Unmatched junction bases numbered 14, after V lost 11 bases and J lost 5 bases. The CDR3 spells CAAKDRIQDYGYTF. The CDR3, as DNA: TGTGCCGCTAAGGACAGGATTCAGGATTATGGCTACACCTTC.

The rearrangement joins TRBV6-1 to TRBJ1-5; D is undetermined. This CDR3 is built from 12 residues. V was trimmed by 3 bases and J by 6 bases, leaving 6 bases between them. Germline lookup yields CDR1 MNHNS and CDR2 SASEGT. DNA of the CDR3: TGTGCCAGCAGTGAGTGGAGTCAGCCCCAGCATTTT. Translating it yields CASSEWSQPQHF.

This clone appeared a few times. The CDR3 reads CASSSLYYGYTF. For the CDR3, the DNA is TGTGCCAGCAGCTCCCTTTACTATGGCTACACCTTC. The gene calls are TRBV5-6 and TRBJ1-2; D unresolved. Germline-derived CDR1 and CDR2 are SGHDT and YYEEEE. The length of the CDR3 is 12 residues. V dropped 3 bases and J dropped 3 bases, with 6 bases sitting between them.

The V gene is TRBV6-6, the J gene TRBJ1-3; 9 bases align to TRBD1. Looked up from germline, CDR1 is MNHNY and CDR2 is SVGAGI (reference sequence). V trimming: 0 bases; J trimming: 7 bases; junction bases outside the gene matches: 4. The CDR3 is 15 residues long. CDR3 region: CASSYSRDRANTIYF. The CDR3 DNA sequence: TGTGCCAGCAGTTACTCCCGGGACAGGGCCAACACCATATATTTT.

The rearrangement joins TRBV25-1 to TRBJ2-7; D is unclear. This CDR3 spans 11 amino acids. The ends were cut back, 2 bases at V and 7 bases at J, with 6 bases in the middle. CDR1 MGHDK and CDR2 SYGVNS come from the germline V gene. This chain's CDR3 is CASSERREQYF. Written as DNA, the CDR3 is TGTGCCAGCAGTGAACGGCGGGAGCAGTACTTC.

DNA for the CDR3: TGCAGTGCTCCGGGGAGGGGAGCTTTCTTT. Protein: CSAPGRGAFF. The chain uses TRBV20-1 and TRBJ1-1; tentative D call: TRBD1 (5 bases). CDR3 length: 10 amino acids. Trimming removed 5 bases at V and 10 bases at J, with 11 bases between. CDR1 is DFQATT and CDR2 is SNEGSKA in the germline V gene (reference sequence).

V and J are TRBV19 and TRBJ2-5; 11 bases map to TRBD1. Germline-derived CDR1 and CDR2 are LNHDA and SQIVND (reference sequence). The ends lost 6 bases at V and 5 bases at J; junction bases unmatched: 5. This CDR3 contains 14 residues. Here the CDR3 DNA reads TGTGCCAGTAGGGGGGACAGGGGGACGGAGACCCAGTACTTC. As protein: CASRGDRGTETQYF.

The rearrangement joins TRBV19 to TRBJ2-5, with unresolved D. Trimming took 5 bases from V and 2 from J, leaving 12 bases between them. This CDR3 region has 14 residues. Looked up from germline, CDR1 is LNHDA and CDR2 is SQIVND (reference sequence). The CDR3 nucleotides read TGTGCCAGTAGTTCCTGGTCCCGTCAAGAGACCCAGTACTTC. As protein: CASSSWSRQETQYF.

The chain carries TRBV19 and TRBJ2-7; D possibly corresponds to TRBD2 (5 bases). This CDR3 has 11 residues. V dropped 8 bases and J dropped 6 bases, with 11 bases sitting between them. Germline loops: CDR1 LNHDA, CDR2 SQIVND (reference sequence). CDR3 DNA sequence: TGTGCCAGTCGGGCGGGTGGCGAGCAGTACTTC. Its translation is CASRAGGEQYF.

This sequence joins TRBV6-6 and TRBJ2-3, with 8 bases lining up with TRBD1. This CDR3 region has 14 residues. Germline V lookup: CDR1 MNHNY, CDR2 SVGAGI (reference sequence). Trimming at V came to 6 bases and at J to 10 bases, leaving 12 bases not matched to a gene. As DNA, the CDR3 is TGTGCCAGCAGCCCCAGGGGGCACGAGGAAGCGCAGTATTTT. Translating it yields CASSPRGHEEAQYF.

V is TRBV6-1 and J is TRBJ2-6; D is ambiguous. V lost 7 bases, J lost 0 bases, and 4 bases lay in between. Germline V CDR1 and CDR2: MNHNS, SASEGT. This CDR3 region has 13 residues. The CDR3 loop is CASNPSGANVLTF. The DNA of the CDR3 is TGTGCCAGCAACCCCTCTGGGGCCAACGTCCTGACTTTC.

V usage is TRBV12-5 and J usage is TRBJ1-2; 11 bases agree with TRBD1. The germline V gene has CDR1 LGHNT and CDR2 FRNRAP. The CDR3 extends over 16 amino acids. With 6 bases clipped from V and 0 bases from J, the junction kept 6 bases outside the gene matches. This CDR3 is CASGPDRGQTNYGYTF. The CDR3 DNA sequence: TGTGCTAGTGGCCCGGACAGGGGGCAGACTAACTATGGCTACACCTTC. Full variable domain (outside the CDR3, taken from reference TRBV12-5 and TRBJ1-2): DARVTQTPRHKVTEMGQEVTMRCQPILGHNTVFWYRQTMMQGLELLAYFRNRAPLDDSGMPKDRFSAEMPDATLATLKIQPSEPRDSAVYFCASGPDRGQTNYGYTFGSGTRLTVV.

Comment on this clone: At one boundary the junction diverges from the germline segment, which might be a read error. The CDR3 sequence: CASVLTSGAANYGYTF. CDR3 nucleotide sequence: TGTGCTAGTGTTTTGACAAGTGGGGCAGCTAACTATGGCTACACCTTC. J is TRBJ1-2 and V is TRBV12-5; D is perhaps TRBD1 (5 bases). CDR3 length: 16 residues. Germline assignment: CDR1 LGHNT and CDR2 FRNRAP.

The genes are TRBV29-1 and TRBJ2-1; the match to TRBD1 covers 9 bases. The J segment lost 0 bases and the V segment lost 2 bases, leaving 5 bases of the junction unmatched. Germline V gene data show CDR1 as SQVTM and CDR2 as ANQGSEA. There are 16 residues in the CDR3. The CDR3 nucleotides are TGCAGCGTTGAACCCGGGACAGGGAGCTCCTACAATGAGCAGTTCTTC. Its protein is CSVEPGTGSSYNEQFF.

CDR3 protein: CASRPRQGGDTEAFF. The CDR3 region has the DNA TGTGCCAGCAGACCCCGACAGGGAGGGGACACTGAAGCTTTCTTT. The chain joins TRBV5-5 to TRBJ1-1; 7 positions agree with TRBD1. The V segment lost 5 bases and the J segment 3 bases; nucleotides outside the gene matches: 10. Germline values: CDR1 SGHKS, CDR2 YYEKEE (reference sequence). The CDR3 extends over 15 amino acids. The entire variable domain, with the rest obtained from reference TRBV5-5 and TRBJ1-1, is as follows: DAGVTQSPTHLIKTRGQQVTLRCSPISGHKSVSWYQQVLGQGPQFIFQYYEKEERGRGNFPDRFSARQFPNYSSELNVNALLLGDSALYLCASRPRQGGDTEAFFGQGTRLTVV.

The chain recombines TRBV18 with TRBJ2-7, with 8 nucleotides matching TRBD1. V lost 3 bases to trimming and J lost 1 base; unmatched junction nucleotides: 2. CDR3 size: 14 residues. Germline V gene data show CDR1 as KGHSH and CDR2 as LQKENI. The CDR3 nucleotides are TGTGCCAGCTCACCCGACAGGGGTTCCTACGAGCAGTACGTC. The encoded protein is CASSPDRGSYEQYV.

This clone has a handful of counts. The V call is TRBV13, the J call TRBJ2-7, with D perhaps TRBD1 (6 bases). Germline V gene lookup returns CDR1 PRHDT and CDR2 FYEKMQ (reference sequence). V gave up 5 bases and J gave up 2 bases, with 19 bases separating them. The CDR3 has 16 residues. The CDR3 coding sequence is TGTGCCAGCAGCCGCCAAATAACAGGGTCAGCCTACGAGCAGTACTTC. Translating it yields CASSRQITGSAYEQYF.

This clone appeared a few times. The J gene is TRBJ1-5, the V gene TRBV30; possibly TRBD1 for D (6 bases). Trimming removed 2 bases from V and 7 bases from J, with 12 bases in between. The CDR3 loop spans 13 amino acids. CDR1 and CDR2 from the germline V gene are GTSNPN and SVGIG (reference sequence). CDR3 region: CAWSPTGWQPQHF. CDR3 bases: TGTGCCTGGAGTCCGACAGGATGGCAGCCCCAGCATTTT.

The CDR3 sequence is CASSSNNEQFF. The CDR3 DNA sequence: TGCGCCAGCAGTTCGAACAATGAGCAGTTCTTC. The V call is TRBV5-1, the J call TRBJ2-1; D is unresolved. The germline V and J ends were trimmed by 5 bases and 5 bases, with 5 bases remaining between them. Per the germline V gene, CDR1 is SGHRS and CDR2 is YFSETQ. This CDR3 is built from 11 residues.

With respect to this clone: This CDR3 is also generated by other DNA sequences in the sample. The chain links TRBV5-5 to TRBJ2-5; D gene ambiguous. The CDR3 spans 12 residues. V was pared by 0 bases and J by 5 bases, with 5 bases between. The germline gives CDR1 SGHKS, CDR2 YYEKEE (reference sequence). The CDR3 DNA reads as TGTGCCAGCAGCTTGGAAACGGAGACCCAGTACTTC. This gives the protein CASSLETETQYF.